The 3 T cell receptor beta chains listed next were all sequenced from one sample in a study of CD4 T cells in relation to SARS-CoV-2 and coronaviruses. The data were produced by immunoSEQ multiplex PCR, yet TCRdb's version contains in-frame clones alone and is incomplete. Of about 55,000 clones listed, around 86% are singletons. The unexposed donors gave CD4+ T cells in about 2011-2018, prior to COVID-19. Source material: memory CD4+ T cells from PBMCs. The receptor source for this set is a human donor in good health.

The chain combines TRBV7-2 with TRBJ2-1; D is undetermined. The CDR3 length is 15 residues. Germline values: CDR1 SGHTA, CDR2 FQGNSA. Between the trimmed V and J ends, which lost 3 bases and 8 bases, there was a span of 17 bases. DNA for the CDR3: TGTGCCAGCAGCTTCGTCCCGGATAGGGCTTATGAGCAGTTCTTC. Its protein is CASSFVPDRAYEQFF.

V usage is TRBV28 and J usage is TRBJ1-6; D perhaps matches TRBD1 (5 bases). Germline V gene data show CDR1 as MDHEN and CDR2 as SYDVKM. The ends were cut back, 8 bases at V and 7 bases at J, with 15 bases in the middle. The CDR3 is 14 residues long. The CDR3 DNA reads as TGTGCCAGCCTGGGCGGACAAACGAATTCACCCCTCCACTTT. Its translation: CASLGGQTNSPLHF.

The V and J genes are TRBV7-2 and TRBJ2-1; 10 nucleotides agree with TRBD2. The CDR3 is 15 amino acids. Germline V lookup: CDR1 SGHTA, CDR2 FQGNSA. Trimming removed 5 bases from V and 5 bases from J; junction bases left unmatched: 6. CDR3 in amino acids: CASSAGLARNNEQFF. The CDR3 coding sequence is TGTGCCAGCAGCGCGGGACTAGCGAGAAACAATGAGCAGTTCTTC.